Listed here are 10 T cell receptor beta chains from one sample, sequenced in a study of graft-versus-host responses after intestinal transplantation. The table came from immunoSEQ multiplex PCR; TCRdb's copy has only in-frame clones and leaves some out. This table has approximately 90,000 clones, 88% appearing once. These TCRs are of unknown antigen specificity. The sequencing used unstimulated CD4+ T cells sorted from spleen or lymph node cells, collected before transplant. All receptors come from a human donor who was the organ donor for an intestinal transplant.

The rearrangement joins TRBV28 to TRBJ2-5; D possibly corresponds to TRBD2 (5 bases). CDR1 is MDHEN, CDR2 SYDVKM, per germline. CDR3 size: 11 residues. V shed 11 bases and J shed 5 bases, with 12 bases lying between them. The DNA of the CDR3 is TGTGCCTCAGGCTCGGGGGAGACCCAGTACTTC. Translated: CASGSGETQYF.

This clone was detected only a few times. CDR3 region: CASSSSGTSGTEQYF. As DNA, the CDR3 is TGTGCCAGCAGTTCCAGCGGGACTAGCGGCACGGAGCAGTACTTC. This rearrangement joins TRBV6-6 to TRBJ2-7; 11 bases line up with TRBD2. CDR1 is MNHNY and CDR2 is SVGAGI in the germline V gene (reference sequence). V trimming: 4 bases; J trimming: 7 bases; junction bases outside the gene matches: 9. The length of the CDR3 is 15 residues.

This sequence joins TRBV6-5 and TRBJ2-7; 10 nucleotides agree with TRBD2. CDR1 and CDR2 from the germline V gene are MNHEY and SVGAGI. The V and J ends lost 2 bases and 4 bases, in that order; junction bases with no gene match: 8. The CDR3 runs 16 residues. CDR3 nucleotides: TGTGCCAGCAGTTACGGACTAGCGGAGACACCTTACGAGCAGTACTTC. It translates to CASSYGLAETPYEQYF.

The CDR3 spells CASTPGGAVGLQGQPQHF. CDR3 DNA sequence: TGTGCCAGTACTCCAGGTGGGGCAGTGGGGCTCCAGGGTCAGCCCCAGCATTTT. The V gene is TRBV19, the J gene TRBJ1-5, with D possibly matching TRBD1 (5 bases). With 7 bases removed from V and 6 bases from J, the gap between germline ends came to 28 bases. From germline, CDR1 is LNHDA and CDR2 SQIVND (reference sequence). This CDR3 comprises 18 residues. Variable domain in full (rest from reference TRBV19 and TRBJ1-5): DGGITQSPKYLFRKEGQNVTLSCEQNLNHDAMYWYRQDPGQGLRLIYYSQIVNDFQKGDIAEGYSVSREKKESFPLTVTSAQKNPTAFYLCASTPGGAVGLQGQPQHFGDGTRLSIL.

This clone was observed a single time. The V gene is TRBV4-1, the J gene TRBJ2-1, with 7 positions matching TRBD1. V trimming: 4 bases; J trimming: 15 bases; junction bases outside the gene matches: 12. Germline V gene data show CDR1 as MGHRA and CDR2 as YSYEKL. The CDR3 totals 13 residues. CDR3 amino acids: CASSREERQGSFF. The CDR3 region has the DNA TGCGCCAGCAGCCGAGAGGAAAGACAGGGATCGTTCTTC.

The chain carries TRBV6-1 and TRBJ1-5, with D uncertain. CDR1 is MNHNS, CDR2 SASEGT, per germline. This CDR3 comprises 14 residues. V was cut by 5 bases and J by 4 bases, with 12 bases left in between. CDR3 residues: CASSPLEGNQPQHF. The CDR3 DNA reads TGTGCCAGCAGTCCCCTCGAGGGTAATCAGCCCCAGCATTTT.

The J gene is TRBJ1-6, the V gene TRBV9; D gene ambiguous. The CDR3 is made up of 15 amino acids. The germline V gene encodes CDR1 SGDLS and CDR2 YYNGEE. V lost 4 bases, J lost 5 bases, and 13 bases lay in between. The CDR3 DNA reads as TGTGCCAGCAGCCCCCGAGGCGGAGATAATTCACCCCTCCACTTT. It translates to CASSPRGGDNSPLHF.

The chain combines TRBV7-3 with TRBJ2-7; possible D gene TRBD1, 5 bases. Trimming pared 8 bases from V and 6 bases from J, leaving 17 bases between. The CDR3 covers 13 residues. Germline V lookup: CDR1 SGHTA, CDR2 FQGTGA. The CDR3 DNA follows: TGTGCCAGCCGTGCGGCAGGGTTTTGCGAGCAGTACTTC. Protein product: CASRAAGFCEQYF.

The rearrangement links TRBV15 to TRBJ1-4; a weak D match, TRBD1 (5 bases). The CDR3 has 17 amino acids. CDR1 and CDR2 (germline): LNHNV, YYDKDF (reference sequence). With 0 bases removed from V and 1 base from J, the gap between germline ends came to 12 bases. CDR3 sequence reads: CATSRDYDGGTNEKLFF. CDR3 DNA: TGTGCCACCAGCAGAGATTATGACGGGGGAACTAATGAAAAACTGTTTTTT.

This chain connects TRBV18 to TRBJ2-7; 7 bases align to TRBD2. The V segment lost 6 bases and the J segment 5 bases; nucleotides outside the gene matches: 7. The CDR3 totals 13 residues. Germline V lookup: CDR1 KGHSH, CDR2 LQKENI. The CDR3 loop is CASSTGTTNEQYF. The CDR3, as DNA: TGTGCCAGCTCGACCGGGACTACCAACGAGCAGTACTTC.